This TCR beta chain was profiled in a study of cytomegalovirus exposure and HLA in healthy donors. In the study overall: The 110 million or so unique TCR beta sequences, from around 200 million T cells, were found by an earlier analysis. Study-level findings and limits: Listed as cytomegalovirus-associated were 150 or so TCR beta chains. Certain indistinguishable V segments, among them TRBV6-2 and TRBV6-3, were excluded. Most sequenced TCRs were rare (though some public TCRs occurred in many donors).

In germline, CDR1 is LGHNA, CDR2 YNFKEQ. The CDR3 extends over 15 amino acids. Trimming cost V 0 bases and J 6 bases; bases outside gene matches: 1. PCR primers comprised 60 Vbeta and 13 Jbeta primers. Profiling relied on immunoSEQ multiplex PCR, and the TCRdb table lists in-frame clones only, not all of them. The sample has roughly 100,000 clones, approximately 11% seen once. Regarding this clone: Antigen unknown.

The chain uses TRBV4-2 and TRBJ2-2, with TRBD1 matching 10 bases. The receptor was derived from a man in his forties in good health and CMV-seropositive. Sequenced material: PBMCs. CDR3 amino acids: CASSQEGTGAGELFF. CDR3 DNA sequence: TGTGCCAGCAGCCAAGAGGGGACAGGGGCCGGGGAGCTGTTTTTT.